This T cell receptor (beta chain) was captured by sequencing in a study of Ad26.COV2.S vaccination and SARS-CoV-2 variants. In the study overall: Enrolled in COV1001, the donor was in the Ad26.COV2.S trial arm, which received the vaccine. Ad26.COV2.S, an intramuscular injection, was given once or twice 56 days apart.

The protocol was immunoSEQ multiplex PCR, while the TCRdb copy is restricted to in-frame clones and leaves out a portion. The sample holds about 250,000 clones; around 88% are singletons and the top ten take just under 3%. Treatment specified: around 19 received Ad26.COV2.S at low or high dose, single or two shots; 5 received placebo; per-sample allocation not given. Specimens were obtained on day 63 following the first vaccine or placebo injection. Wuhan-strain spike was delivered by a replication-incompetent Ad26 vector. This CDR3 has 16 residues. V was shortened by 5 bases and J by 6 bases, with 22 bases between the two germline ends. Germline values: CDR1 SEHNR, CDR2 FQNEAQ (reference sequence).

The rearrangement links TRBV7-9 to TRBJ1-1; TRBD1 is a possible D gene (5 bases). Source: peripheral blood, taken in a trial of Ad26.COV2.S vaccine versus placebo. The sequence was collected from a person aged 18-65 years who received the Ad26.COV2.S COVID-19 vaccine or a placebo. CDR3 protein: CASSQQALGLNSEAFF. CDR3 nucleotides: TGTGCCAGCAGCCAGCAAGCCCTGGGACTTAATTCTGAAGCTTTCTTT.